These 11 T cell receptor beta chains were sequenced from one sample in a study of T cells in Graves' hyperthyroidism and ophthalmopathy. Amplified regions were TCR beta CDR3 sequences from RNA transcripts. TCR CDR3 underwent first-round RT-PCR with the HTBI primer set. From the multiplex PCR reads, TCRdb called clonotypes with MiXCR, one entry per CDR3 protein. Of 310,000 or so distinct CDR3 sequences detected, about 17% appear once; the ten largest clones hold roughly 50%. The sequenced sample consisted of blood. The receptor source for this set is a woman aged 60-75 years with Graves' ophthalmopathy.

This clonotype was detected ten times or more. The genes are TRBV7-9 and TRBJ2-3, with D possibly matching TRBD1 (6 bases). Looked up from germline, CDR1 is SEHNR and CDR2 is FQNEAQ (reference sequence). The CDR3 totals 12 residues. Trimming shortened V by 5 bases and J by 9 bases, and 12 bases separated the two germline ends. CDR3 region: CASSTQGQTQYF. In DNA, the CDR3 is TGTGCCAGCAGCACTCAGGGGCAGACGCAGTATTTT.

This clonotype was seen many times. The chain has TRBV5-8 and TRBJ2-2, with D tentatively TRBD1 (6 bases). The CDR3 is made up of 15 amino acids. Germline V CDR1 and CDR2: SGHTS, YDEGEE. Trimming left V 0 bases short and J 6 bases short, with 12 bases between. CDR3 region: CASSLEGEVPGELFF. The CDR3 region has the DNA TGTGCCAGCAGCTTGGAGGGGGAAGTCCCCGGGGAGCTGTTTTTT.

Of note for this clonotype: Germline is not matched at one junction end, which may reflect a read error. The chain carries TRBV7-7 and TRBJ2-1, with TRBD2 identical over 8 bases. This CDR3 has 14 residues. The V gene's germline CDR1 is SSHAT and CDR2 FNYEAQ (reference sequence). This CDR3 reads CASSVGGGQGEQFF. In DNA form, the CDR3 reads TGTGCTAGCAGCGTAGGCGGGGGGCAGGGTGAGCAGTTCTTC.

The chain couples TRBV20-1 to TRBJ1-6; D might be TRBD1 (5 bases). The germline CDR1 and CDR2 sequences are DFQATT and SNEGSKA (reference sequence). CDR3 length: 15 amino acids. V was trimmed by 6 bases and J by 4 bases, leaving 16 bases between them. The CDR3 loop reads CSALQEPAYNSPLHF. The DNA of the CDR3 is TGCAGTGCCTTACAGGAACCGGCTTATAATTCACCCCTCCACTTT.

The genes are TRBV5-5 and TRBJ2-1, with 12 positions matching TRBD2. Trimming removed 3 bases from V and 6 bases from J; junction bases left unmatched: 4. Germline V lookup: CDR1 SGHKS, CDR2 YYEKEE (reference sequence). The CDR3 contains 15 residues. The CDR3 sequence: CASSSGLAGINEQFF. The CDR3 DNA reads TGTGCCAGCAGCTCCGGACTAGCGGGAATCAATGAGCAGTTCTTC.

This clonotype was found a few times. The chain carries TRBV6-1 and TRBJ2-7, with 14 bases matching TRBD2. Germline CDR1 reads MNHNS; CDR2 reads SASEGT. CDR3 length: 17 residues. Losses at the gene ends were 7 bases for V and 7 bases for J; bases not matched to a gene: 15. The CDR3 protein is CASKAQPGLAGVGEQYF. CDR3 bases: TGTGCCAGCAAAGCCCAACCGGGACTAGCGGGAGTTGGAGAGCAGTACTTC.

Details on this clonotype: A much larger clone sits a single nucleotide away, making a read error possible. The rearrangement joins TRBV4-3 to TRBJ1-1; D not certain. This CDR3 region has 14 residues. Germline-derived CDR1 and CDR2 are LGHNA and YSLEER. The CDR3 bases are TGCGCCAACAGCCAAGGTCCGATAGGGTCTGAAGCTTTCTTT. Translation gives CANSQGPIGSEAFF.

This clonotype was seen once. J is TRBJ2-3 and V is TRBV7-8; 9 bases line up with TRBD2. The V gene end was trimmed by 4 bases and the J gene end by 2 bases; junction bases not matched to a gene: 4. CDR1 is SGHVS and CDR2 is FQNEAQ in the germline V gene. There are 15 residues in the CDR3. In DNA form, the CDR3 reads TGTGCCAGCAGCTCCCGCGGGGGGGTCACAGATACGCAGTATTTT. Translated: CASSSRGGVTDTQYF.

In its sample, this clonotype was seen many times. The V and J genes are TRBV18 and TRBJ2-7; D gene uncertain. This CDR3 region has 13 residues. Trimming stripped 3 bases from V and 5 bases from J, with 11 bases between. The germline V gene encodes CDR1 KGHSH and CDR2 LQKENI. The CDR3: CASSPAPSDEQYF. The CDR3 DNA reads TGTGCCAGCTCACCGGCCCCAAGCGACGAGCAGTACTTC.

In its sample, this clonotype was seen a few times. This may stem from a read error, because a much larger clone lies one nucleotide away. This chain links TRBV7-2 with TRBJ2-7; 7 bases agree with TRBD1. Germline CDR1 and CDR2: SGHTA and FQGNSA. V lost 11 bases, J lost 1 base, and 8 bases stayed unmatched. The CDR3 consists of 13 residues. DNA of the CDR3: TGTGCCTGCACCAGACAGGGATCCTACGAGCAGTACTTC. It codes for CACTRQGSYEQYF.

The V and J genes are TRBV18 and TRBJ1-1; D uncertain. The germline V gene has CDR1 KGHSH and CDR2 LQKENI. The CDR3 has 16 residues. V was cut by 2 bases and J by 0 bases, with 13 bases left in between. CDR3 region: CASSPFSPKMNTEAFF. The CDR3 DNA sequence: TGTGCCAGCTCACCATTTAGTCCGAAGATGAACACTGAAGCTTTCTTT. Full variable domain (missing parts from reference TRBV18 and TRBJ1-1): NAGVMQNPRHLVRRRGQEARLRCSPMKGHSHVYWYRQLPEEGLKFMVYLQKENIIDESGMPKERFSAEFPKEGPSILRIQQVVRGDSAAYFCASSPFSPKMNTEAFFGQGTRLTVV.